Following are 18 T cell receptor beta chains from one sample sequenced in a study of blood T cell repertoires in COVID-19. Profiled with immunoSEQ multiplex PCR; TCRdb holds only in-frame clones, not every one. The data show about 320,000 clones, roughly 85% seen once. What was sequenced was PBMCs or T cells enriched from blood (not recorded which). These receptors originate from a young woman who had been exposed to COVID-19.

The chain combines TRBV7-9 with TRBJ1-4; unclear D gene. This CDR3 has 16 amino acids. The V gene lost 1 base and the J gene lost 0 bases, with 9 bases spanning the gap. Germline CDR1 reads SEHNR; CDR2 reads FQNEAQ (reference sequence). The DNA of the CDR3 is TGTGCCAGCAGCTTAGGAACGGTTGCAACTAATGAAAAACTGTTTTTT. Its protein is CASSLGTVATNEKLFF.

The gene calls are TRBV7-2 and TRBJ2-1, with 8 bases lining up with TRBD2. The germline V gene encodes CDR1 SGHTA and CDR2 FQGNSA. V shed 1 base and J 8 bases; nucleotides not matched to a gene: 13. The CDR3 consists of 17 residues. CDR3 DNA sequence: TGTGCCAGCAGCTTAGATACTAGCGGTTTCGGGTTCGATGAGCAGTTCTTC. The encoded protein is CASSLDTSGFGFDEQFF.

The genes are TRBV30 and TRBJ1-6; D is undetermined. Germline loops: CDR1 GTSNPN, CDR2 SVGIG (reference sequence). Trimming took 1 base from V and 2 from J, leaving 6 bases between them. This CDR3 has 14 residues. CDR3 region: CAWSELTYNSPLHF. Here the CDR3 DNA reads TGTGCCTGGAGTGAGCTGACCTATAATTCACCCCTCCACTTT.

The chain employs TRBV30 and TRBJ1-1; the D is unclear. The germline V and J ends were trimmed by 4 bases and 5 bases, with 14 bases remaining between them. The length of the CDR3 is 13 residues. Germline loops: CDR1 GTSNPN, CDR2 SVGIG (reference sequence). CDR3 sequence reads: CAWKIVGLTEAFF. The CDR3 bases are TGTGCCTGGAAGATCGTCGGACTTACTGAAGCTTTCTTT.

This rearrangement joins TRBV6-5 to TRBJ1-5; 8 bases align to TRBD1. After removal of 6 bases from V and 7 bases from J, the junction contained 8 bases not matched to a gene. Germline values: CDR1 MNHEY, CDR2 SVGAGI. The CDR3 loop spans 14 amino acids. The CDR3 region has the DNA TGTGCCAGCAGGCGGGACAGGCTTGCCCAGCCCCAGCATTTT. As protein: CASRRDRLAQPQHF.

This chain uses TRBV7-2 with TRBJ2-3, with 7 bases that match TRBD2. The CDR3 is 15 amino acids. Germline loops: CDR1 SGHTA, CDR2 FQGNSA. J gave up 3 bases and V 4 bases, and 7 bases lay outside the gene matches. The CDR3 bases are TGTGCCAGCAGCTCGCCTCGACTAGCTACAGATACGCAGTATTTT. Amino acid sequence: CASSSPRLATDTQYF.

The gene calls are TRBV6-4 and TRBJ2-3; 8 bases are a match to TRBD1. Per germline, CDR1 MRHNA and CDR2 SNTAGT. Trimming took 6 bases from V and 1 from J; bases not matched to a gene: 3. The CDR3 runs 14 residues. The CDR3 bases are TGTGCCAGCAGGGCACAGGGGGGCACAGATACGCAGTATTTT. This gives the protein CASRAQGGTDTQYF.

The chain carries TRBV30 and TRBJ1-1; D call uncertain. Germline CDR1 and CDR2: GTSNPN and SVGIG (reference sequence). CDR3 length: 15 amino acids. The ends were cut back, 0 bases at V and 4 bases at J, with 15 bases in the middle. CDR3 nucleotide sequence: TGTGCCTGGAGTGTACCCCATCCAGGCCCCACTGAAGCTTTCTTT. It codes for CAWSVPHPGPTEAFF.

This clone turned up a few times. The chain joins TRBV5-1 to TRBJ2-3; 7 nucleotides agree with TRBD1. J gave up 1 base and V 4 bases, and 12 bases lay outside the gene matches. The CDR3 covers 17 residues. CDR1 and CDR2 (germline): SGHRS, YFSETQ. DNA for the CDR3: TGCGCCAGCAGCCGAGAAAACAGGGGCCCCCGCACAGATACGCAGTATTTT. As protein: CASSRENRGPRTDTQYF.

The gene calls are TRBV7-3 and TRBJ1-5, with D perhaps matching TRBD1 (6 bases). The V gene lost 2 bases and the J gene lost 0 bases, with 11 bases spanning the gap. The CDR3 contains 16 residues. Germline CDR1 SGHTA, CDR2 FQGTGA. The CDR3 is CASSLPTGFSNQPQHF. The CDR3 DNA sequence: TGTGCCAGCAGCTTACCGACAGGATTTAGCAATCAGCCCCAGCATTTT. Supplemented by reference TRBV7-3 and TRBJ1-5, the full variable domain reads GAGVSQTPSNKVTEKGKYVELRCDPISGHTALYWYRQSLGQGPEFLIYFQGTGAADDSGLPNDRFFAVRPEGSVSTLKIQRTERGDSAVYLCASSLPTGFSNQPQHFGDGTRLSIL.

This clone came up a few times. V gene TRBV6-6 combines with J gene TRBJ1-5; TRBD1 agrees at 7 bases. The CDR3 totals 14 residues. V dropped 11 bases and J dropped 3; count of bases not matched to a gene: 10. Germline values: CDR1 MNHNY, CDR2 SVGAGI (reference sequence). For the CDR3, the DNA is TGTGCCTCCGGGGGCAGGGGGAACAATCAGCCCCAGCATTTT. It yields the protein CASGGRGNNQPQHF.

This clone was detected only a few times. This CDR3 is CASSLASRQEIRGYTF. The CDR3 nucleotides are TGTGCCAGCAGCTTGGCCTCGAGACAGGAAATAAGGGGCTACACCTTC. The chain has TRBV5-4 and TRBJ1-2; D possibly corresponds to TRBD1 (6 bases). V lost 0 bases and J 8 bases, leaving 20 bases between the germline ends. This CDR3 region has 16 residues. The germline V gene has CDR1 SGHNT and CDR2 YYREEE (reference sequence). Full variable domain (missing parts from reference TRBV5-4 and TRBJ1-2): ETGVTQSPTHLIKTRGQQVTLRCSSQSGHNTVSWYQQALGQGPQFIFQYYREEENGRGNFPPRFSGLQFPNYSSELNVNALELDDSALYLCASSLASRQEIRGYTFGSGTRLTVV.

This clone was counted once. The identical CDR3 is also encoded by other nucleotide sequences in the sample. The chain combines TRBV5-1 with TRBJ2-3; no clear D gene. The CDR3 extends over 15 amino acids. V was pared by 4 bases and J by 0 bases, with 12 bases between. CDR1 and CDR2 from the germline V gene are SGHRS and YFSETQ. The CDR3 DNA sequence: TGCGCCAGCAGCCCCCGCCAGCGTAGCACAGATACGCAGTATTTT. It codes for CASSPRQRSTDTQYF.

About this clone itself: Other DNA variants within this sample encode the same CDR3. The chain uses TRBV6-1 and TRBJ1-2; weak D call: TRBD1 (6 bases). Germline values: CDR1 MNHNS, CDR2 SASEGT. This CDR3 is 14 amino acids long. V was cut by 3 bases and J by 2 bases, with 10 bases left in between. CDR3 DNA sequence: TGTGCCAGCAGTGACGGGCAGGGGAACTATGGCTACACCTTC. It is translated as CASSDGQGNYGYTF.

The chain recombines TRBV24-1 with TRBJ2-1; 8 bases align to TRBD2. Unmatched junction bases numbered 1, after V lost 2 bases and J lost 5 bases. Germline V gene data show CDR1 as KGHDR and CDR2 as SFDVKD. The CDR3 totals 14 residues. The CDR3 region has the DNA TGTGCCACCAGTGATTCGGGGGGGGACAATGAGCAGTTCTTC. Its translation: CATSDSGGDNEQFF.

The J gene is TRBJ1-1, the V gene TRBV27; a weak D match, TRBD1 (6 bases). V was clipped by 3 bases and J by 5 bases, with 16 bases between them. In germline, CDR1 is MNHEY, CDR2 SMNVEV (reference sequence). This CDR3 has 15 residues. The CDR3 protein is CASSLTGIVGTEAFF. The CDR3 nucleotides read TGTGCCAGCAGTTTGACAGGAATCGTGGGGACTGAAGCTTTCTTT.

The V gene is TRBV11-2, the J gene TRBJ2-1; 15 nucleotides match TRBD2. Trimming took 0 bases from V and 9 from J; bases not matched to a gene: 9. The germline V gene encodes CDR1 SGHAT and CDR2 FQNNGV. This CDR3 spans 18 amino acids. The CDR3 protein is CASSLDPLGLAGGGEQFF. CDR3 bases: TGTGCCAGCAGCTTAGATCCCCTCGGACTAGCGGGAGGGGGTGAGCAGTTCTTC.

The chain joins TRBV7-6 to TRBJ2-2; D may be TRBD1 (6 bases). Trimming stripped 5 bases from V and 7 bases from J, with 17 bases between. The CDR3 sequence is 15 residues long. Looked up from germline, CDR1 is SGHVS and CDR2 is FNYEAQ. The CDR3 DNA is TGTGCCAGCAGCCTCCGACAGGTCAACGGCGGGGAGCTGTTTTTT. Encoded protein: CASSLRQVNGGELFF.